This is a list of T cell receptor beta chains from one sample in a study of response to subunit inactivated influenza vaccine. Via MiXCR, TCRdb re-called the RT-PCR reads, giving one row per CDR3 protein. The sample includes about 650,000 distinct CDR3 sequences, roughly 15% of them seen just once. Material: PBMCs from blood, obtained roughly 15 days before vaccination. Every receptor here comes from a man aged 45-65 years who received an inactivated influenza vaccine. CDR3s include the opening cysteine and the closing phenylalanine or tryptophan. Each record gives: CDR3 DNA, CDR3 protein, D gene, J gene, clone size, V gene. A D gene is named only where the DNA matches it firmly. Clone size appears in some rows only: once, few, many, or a class for an expanded clone.

DNA: TGTGCCAGCAGCTTAGCACGGCGAGGGGAGACCCAGTACTTC
CDR3: CASSLARRGETQYF
D: -
J: TRBJ2-5
size: -
V: TRBV7-6

DNA: TGTGCCAGCAGCCAAAGACTCGGACAGGGCTACGAGCAGTACTTC
CDR3: CASSQRLGQGYEQYF
D: TRBD1
J: TRBJ2-7
size: -
V: TRBV7-9

DNA: TGTGCCAGCAGTGAAATGAGGGATCAGCCCCAGCATTTT
CDR3: CASSEMRDQPQHF
D: -
J: TRBJ1-5
size: -
V: TRBV6-1

DNA: TGTGCCACCAGTGAGGACGGACAGCAAGAGACCCAGTACTTC
CDR3: CATSEDGQQETQYF
D: -
J: TRBJ2-5
size: few
V: TRBV24-1

DNA: TGTGCCAGCAGCCAAGGAGGCGGCAACTATGGCTACACCTTC
CDR3: CASSQGGGNYGYTF
D: -
J: TRBJ1-2
size: few
V: TRBV3-1

DNA: TGTGCCAGCAGACAACAGGGAGTGCTGGTCTTC
CDR3: CASRQQGVLVF
D: -
J: TRBJ2-4
size: many
V: TRBV28

DNA: TGTGCCAGCAGCCACAGCTCCGGGCCTAGCGGAACCTACGAGCAGTACTTC
CDR3: CASSHSSGPSGTYEQYF
D: TRBD2
J: TRBJ2-7
size: few
V: TRBV4-2

DNA: TGTGCCAGCAGCTTAGCGCGTCAGGTCCCTGAGACCCAGTACTTC
CDR3: CASSLARQVPETQYF
D: -
J: TRBJ2-5
size: few
V: TRBV7-8

DNA: TGTGCCAGCAGTTACCCTCGAGTTGGCTACACCTTC
CDR3: CASSYPRVGYTF
D: -
J: TRBJ1-2
size: few
V: TRBV6-2/TRBV6-3

DNA: TGTGCCAGCAGTTTTCCATCGGAGACCCAGTACTTC
CDR3: CASSFPSETQYF
D: -
J: TRBJ2-5
size: few
V: TRBV28

DNA: TGTGCCAGCCACCCGGGGCTAGCGAGGCACGAGCAGTACTTC
CDR3: CASHPGLARHEQYF
D: -
J: TRBJ2-7
size: few
V: TRBV6-1

DNA: TGTGCCATCAGTGAAACTTCACGTACGCAGTATTTT
CDR3: CAISETSRTQYF
D: -
J: TRBJ2-3
size: -
V: TRBV10-3

DNA: TGTGCCAGTAGTATCTCCATCTCCTACGAGCAGTACTTC
CDR3: CASSISISYEQYF
D: -
J: TRBJ2-7
size: -
V: TRBV19

DNA: TGTGCCAGCAGCTTAAGTAGGCGGGAGTGGGGCAATGAGCAGTTCTTC
CDR3: CASSLSRREWGNEQFF
D: TRBD2
J: TRBJ2-1
size: -
V: TRBV11-2

DNA: TGCAGTGCTAGGGGACAGCTCAGCTTGTACGAGCAGTACTTC
CDR3: CSARGQLSLYEQYF
D: TRBD1
J: TRBJ2-7
size: few
V: TRBV20-1

DNA: TGCGCCAGCAGCCAAGTGACAGGGGGCGTCTATGGCTACACCTTC
CDR3: CASSQVTGGVYGYTF
D: TRBD1
J: TRBJ1-2
size: few
V: TRBV4-1

DNA: TGCAGTGCTAGAGTTACGGGGGGGCGGGCCAAAGAGACCCAGTACTTC
CDR3: CSARVTGGRAKETQYF
D: TRBD2
J: TRBJ2-5
size: -
V: TRBV20-1

DNA: TGTGCCAGCAGCTTCGGGTGGGATACGCAGTATTTT
CDR3: CASSFGWDTQYF
D: -
J: TRBJ2-3
size: many
V: TRBV5-6

DNA: TGTGCCAGCTCACCAAGCAGGGGGGACACTGAAGCTTTCTTT
CDR3: CASSPSRGDTEAFF
D: TRBD1
J: TRBJ1-1
size: many
V: TRBV18

DNA: TGCGCCAGCAGAAAGGGGCGAGGCGTGGGGTCCACAGATACGCAGTATTTT
CDR3: CASRKGRGVGSTDTQYF
D: -
J: TRBJ2-3
size: -
V: TRBV5-1

DNA: TGCAGTGCGAGGACAGGGGGCGCGTCCTATAATTCACCCCTCCACTTT
CDR3: CSARTGGASYNSPLHF
D: TRBD1
J: TRBJ1-6
size: few
V: TRBV20-1

DNA: TGCGCCAGCAGCCCCGACCGGTTAACAGCTTTCTTT
CDR3: CASSPDRLTAFF
D: -
J: TRBJ1-1
size: -
V: TRBV5-1

DNA: TGTGCCAGCAGCCGACACTACGAGCAGTACTTC
CDR3: CASSRHYEQYF
D: -
J: TRBJ2-7
size: many
V: TRBV3-1

DNA: TGTGCCAGCAGCATGACGTTTTGGAGGGTAAACACTGAAGCTTTCTTT
CDR3: CASSMTFWRVNTEAFF
D: -
J: TRBJ1-1
size: -
V: TRBV7-2

DNA: TGTGCCAGCAGTCGACTAGCGGGAGACACCGGGGAGCTGTTTTTT
CDR3: CASSRLAGDTGELFF
D: TRBD2
J: TRBJ2-2
size: -
V: TRBV14

DNA: TGTGCCAGCAGGACCCTGAGGGTTCAAGAGACCCAGTACTTC
CDR3: CASRTLRVQETQYF
D: -
J: TRBJ2-5
size: many
V: TRBV6-1

DNA: TGTGCCAGCGCCGTCGGGACAGTTACCTATAATTCACCCCTCCACTTT
CDR3: CASAVGTVTYNSPLHF
D: TRBD1
J: TRBJ1-6
size: -
V: TRBV5-5

DNA: TGTGCCAGCAGCTTGGGGACAGGGGTCGGCGGGGAGCTGTTTTTT
CDR3: CASSLGTGVGGELFF
D: TRBD1
J: TRBJ2-2
size: -
V: TRBV7-9

DNA: TGCGCCAGCACGCCGGGGCTGAACACTGAAGCTTTCTTT
CDR3: CASTPGLNTEAFF
D: -
J: TRBJ1-1
size: -
V: TRBV5-1

DNA: TGTGCCAGCTCGATCACGTCGGGACTAGCACCAAACACCGGGGAGCTGTTTTTT
CDR3: CASSITSGLAPNTGELFF
D: TRBD2
J: TRBJ2-2
size: -
V: TRBV18

DNA: TGCAGTGCGATATCACCGGGCAGTCAAGCTTTCTTT
CDR3: CSAISPGSQAFF
D: -
J: TRBJ1-1
size: many
V: TRBV20-1

DNA: TGTGCCAGCAGCCGGACAGAGACCCAGTACTTC
CDR3: CASSRTETQYF
D: -
J: TRBJ2-5
size: few
V: TRBV7-8

DNA: TGTGCCAGCAGCTCCGCGTACGCAAGAGAGACCCAGTACTTC
CDR3: CASSSAYARETQYF
D: -
J: TRBJ2-5
size: few
V: TRBV7-2

DNA: TGTGCCAGCAGCCAAGATGGGACAGGGAACTACGAGCAGTACTTC
CDR3: CASSQDGTGNYEQYF
D: TRBD1
J: TRBJ2-7
size: many
V: TRBV4-2

DNA: TGTGCCAGCAAGACCGGGACAGCCGGAAACACCATATATTTT
CDR3: CASKTGTAGNTIYF
D: TRBD1
J: TRBJ1-3
size: few
V: TRBV7-8

DNA: TGCGCCAGCAGCCAGGACCACAGGGTAGGAAACATTCAGTACTTC
CDR3: CASSQDHRVGNIQYF
D: -
J: TRBJ2-4
size: few
V: TRBV4-3